The source of this TCR beta chain is a study of cytomegalovirus exposure and HLA in healthy donors. Comments on this clone: Its antigen remains unknown.

Study outcomes and limitations: It was reported that TCR beta sequences correctly inferred the HLA-A and HLA-B alleles for most subjects.

The PCR ran on 60 Vbeta and 13 Jbeta primers. TCRdb keeps only in-frame clones here, not all; method: immunoSEQ multiplex PCR. The data show 150,000 or so clones, roughly 80% seen once. Germline V CDR1 and CDR2: SGDLS, YYNGEE. The trim removed 2 bases at V and 5 bases at J, leaving 7 bases unmatched. The CDR3 extends over 15 amino acids. Sample: PBMCs. The rearrangement joins TRBV9 to TRBJ2-1, with TRBD2 matching over 7 bases. The TCR sequence derives from a male donor in good health and CMV-seropositive. CDR3 region: CASSVGGSNNNEQFF. CDR3 nucleotides: TGTGCCAGCAGCGTGGGCGGGAGTAACAACAATGAGCAGTTCTTC.